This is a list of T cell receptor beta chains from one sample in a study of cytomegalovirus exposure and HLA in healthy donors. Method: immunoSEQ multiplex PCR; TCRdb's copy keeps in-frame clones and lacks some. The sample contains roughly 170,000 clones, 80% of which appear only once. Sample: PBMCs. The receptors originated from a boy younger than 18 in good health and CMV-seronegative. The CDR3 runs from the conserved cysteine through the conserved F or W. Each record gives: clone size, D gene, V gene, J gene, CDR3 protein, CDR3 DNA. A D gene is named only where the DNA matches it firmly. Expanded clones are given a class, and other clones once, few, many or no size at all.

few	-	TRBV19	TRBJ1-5	CASSRAPTSNQPQHF	TGTGCCAGTAGTAGGGCCCCCACCAGCAATCAGCCCCAGCATTTT
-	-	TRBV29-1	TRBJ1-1	CSVARGEAFF	TGCAGCGTAGCCCGAGGGGAAGCTTTCTTT
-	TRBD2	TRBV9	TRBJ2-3	CASSTAPPLSSGRITDTQYF	TGTGCCAGCAGCACCGCCCCCCCCCTTTCTAGCGGGAGGATCACAGATACGCAGTATTTT
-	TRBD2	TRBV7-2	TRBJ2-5	CASRVSGTQETQYF	TGTGCCAGCAGAGTTAGCGGGACCCAAGAGACCCAGTACTTC
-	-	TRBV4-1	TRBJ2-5	CASSQGLRLQETQYF	TGCGCCAGCAGCCAGGGACTGAGGTTACAAGAGACCCAGTACTTC
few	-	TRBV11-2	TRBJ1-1	CASSLERAEAFF	TGTGCCAGCAGTTTAGAGAGAGCTGAAGCTTTCTTT
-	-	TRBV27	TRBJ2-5	CASSLGQGGEETQYF	TGTGCCAGCAGTTTAGGACAGGGAGGGGAAGAGACCCAGTACTTC
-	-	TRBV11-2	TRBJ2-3	CASSFIRKSTDTQYF	TGTGCCAGCAGCTTTATCAGGAAGAGCACAGATACGCAGTATTTT
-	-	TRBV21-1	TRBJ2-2	CASSKARRTGGDSTGELFF	TGTGCCAGCAGCAAAGCCCGAAGGACAGGGGGCGATAGCACCGGGGAGCTGTTTTTT
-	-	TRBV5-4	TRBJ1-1	CASSPRGGDPTRAFF	TGTGCCAGCAGCCCTAGAGGCGGCGACCCGACGCGGGCTTTCTTT
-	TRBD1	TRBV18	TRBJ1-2	CASSPRVQGASGYTF	TGTGCCAGCTCACCAAGAGTACAGGGGGCGTCTGGCTACACCTTC
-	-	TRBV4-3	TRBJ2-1	CASSQATRTGATGNEQFF	TGCGCCAGCAGCCAAGCTACCCGTACGGGAGCCACCGGGAATGAGCAGTTCTTC
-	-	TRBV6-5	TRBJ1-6	CASSYRQGLSPLHF	TGTGCCAGCAGTTACAGGCAGGGGCTTTCACCCCTCCACTTT